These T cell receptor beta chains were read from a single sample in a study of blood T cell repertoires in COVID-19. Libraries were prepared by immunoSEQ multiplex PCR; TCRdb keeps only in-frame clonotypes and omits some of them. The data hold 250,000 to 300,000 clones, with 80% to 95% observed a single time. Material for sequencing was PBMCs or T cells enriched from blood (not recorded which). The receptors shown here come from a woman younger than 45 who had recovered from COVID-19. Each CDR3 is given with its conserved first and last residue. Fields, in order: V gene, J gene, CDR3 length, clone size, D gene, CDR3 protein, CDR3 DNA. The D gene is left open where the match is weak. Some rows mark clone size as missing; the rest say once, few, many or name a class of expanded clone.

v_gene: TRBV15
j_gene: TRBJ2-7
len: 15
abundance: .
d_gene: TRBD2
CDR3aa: CATTRGSGRAEEQYF
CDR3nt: TGTGCCACCACCAGGGGAAGCGGGAGGGCCGAAGAGCAGTACTTC

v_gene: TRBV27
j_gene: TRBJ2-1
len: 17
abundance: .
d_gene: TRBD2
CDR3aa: CASSSHTSGSLYNEQFF
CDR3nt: TGTGCCAGCAGTTCGCACACTAGCGGGAGTCTCTACAATGAGCAGTTCTTC

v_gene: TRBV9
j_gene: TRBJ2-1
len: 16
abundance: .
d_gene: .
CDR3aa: CASSRSPGTQVVEQFF
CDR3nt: TGTGCCAGCAGCAGATCCCCCGGGACACAGGTCGTTGAGCAGTTCTTC

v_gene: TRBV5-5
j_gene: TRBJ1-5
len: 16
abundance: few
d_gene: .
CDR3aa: CASSLGADRSNQPQHF
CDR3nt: TGTGCCAGCAGCTTGGGAGCCGATCGAAGCAATCAGCCCCAGCATTTT

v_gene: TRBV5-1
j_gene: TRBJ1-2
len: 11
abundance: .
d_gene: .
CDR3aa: CASRQGNGYTF
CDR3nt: TGCGCCAGCAGACAGGGAAATGGCTACACCTTC

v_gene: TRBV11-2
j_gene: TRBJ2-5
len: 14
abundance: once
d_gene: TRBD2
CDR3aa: CASSLPRGGKTQYF
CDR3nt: TGTGCCAGCAGCTTACCCCGGGGGGGAAAGACCCAGTACTTC

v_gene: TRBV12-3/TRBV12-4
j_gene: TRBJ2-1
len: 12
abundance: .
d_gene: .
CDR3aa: CASSPAYNEQFF
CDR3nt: TGTGCCAGCAGTCCAGCGTACAATGAGCAGTTCTTC

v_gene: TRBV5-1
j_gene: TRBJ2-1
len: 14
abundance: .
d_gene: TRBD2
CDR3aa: CASSPGLAGDEQFF
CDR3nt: TGCGCCAGCAGCCCGGGACTAGCGGGAGATGAGCAGTTCTTC

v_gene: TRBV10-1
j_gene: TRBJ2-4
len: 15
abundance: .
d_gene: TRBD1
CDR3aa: CASKDRGGAKNIQYF
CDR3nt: TGCGCCAGCAAAGACAGGGGGGGAGCCAAAAACATTCAGTACTTC

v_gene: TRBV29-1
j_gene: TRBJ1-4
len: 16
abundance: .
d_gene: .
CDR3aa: CSVEIVGDFTSEKLFF
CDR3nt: TGCAGCGTTGAAATCGTCGGGGACTTTACGAGTGAAAAACTGTTTTTT

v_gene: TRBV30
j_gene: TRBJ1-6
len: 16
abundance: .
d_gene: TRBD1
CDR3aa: CAWSRDRGLENSPLHF
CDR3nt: TGTGCCTGGAGTCGGGACAGGGGGCTGGAAAATTCACCCCTCCACTTT

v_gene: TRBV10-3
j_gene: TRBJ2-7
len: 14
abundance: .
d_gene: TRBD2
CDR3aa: CAISTGLAEYEQYF
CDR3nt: TGTGCCATCTCGACGGGACTAGCGGAATACGAGCAGTACTTC

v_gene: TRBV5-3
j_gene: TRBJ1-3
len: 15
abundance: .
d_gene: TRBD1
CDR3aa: CARSRGQNYGNTIYF
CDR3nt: TGTGCCAGAAGCCGGGGACAGAATTATGGAAACACCATATATTTT